This record looks at one TCR beta chain sequence and its context. These data belong to a study of beta chain features in type 1 diabetes. Germline V gene data show CDR1 as MNHNS and CDR2 as SASEGT. This CDR3 contains 14 residues. V lost 5 bases to trimming and J lost 2 bases; unmatched junction nucleotides: 4. Sequencing targeted expressed TCRB transcripts, as all isolated RNA had been reverse transcribed. Sequencing used immunoSEQ multiplex PCR; TCRdb keeps in-frame clones, though not all of them. Of about 900,000 clones detected, 15% to 20% appear once; the ten largest clones hold around 0.02%. The V call is TRBV6-1, the J call TRBJ2-7; TRBD1 agrees at 9 bases. Sequencing input: naive CD4+ T cells from blood. The receptor's source is a woman aged 18-30 years in good health. CDR3 loop: CASSKGQGTYEQYF. CDR3 nucleotides: TGTGCCAGCAGTAAGGGACAGGGAACCTACGAGCAGTACTTC.